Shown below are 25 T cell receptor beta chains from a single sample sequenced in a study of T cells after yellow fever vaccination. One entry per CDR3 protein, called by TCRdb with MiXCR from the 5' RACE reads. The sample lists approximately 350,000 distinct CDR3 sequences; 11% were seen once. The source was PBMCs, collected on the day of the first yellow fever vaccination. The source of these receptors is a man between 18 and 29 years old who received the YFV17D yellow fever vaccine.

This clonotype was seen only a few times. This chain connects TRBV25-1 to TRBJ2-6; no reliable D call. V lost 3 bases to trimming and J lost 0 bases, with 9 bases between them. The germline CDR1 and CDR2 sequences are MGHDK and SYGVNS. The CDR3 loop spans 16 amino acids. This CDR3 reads CASSEISGSGANVLTF. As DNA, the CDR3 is TGTGCCAGCAGTGAGATTAGTGGCTCTGGGGCCAACGTCCTGACTTTC. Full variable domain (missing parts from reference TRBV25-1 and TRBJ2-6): EADIYQTPRYLVIGTGKKITLECSQTMGHDKMYWYQQDPGMELHLIHYSYGVNSTEKGDLSSESTVSRIRTEHFPLTLESARPSHTSQYLCASSEISGSGANVLTFGAGSRLTVL.

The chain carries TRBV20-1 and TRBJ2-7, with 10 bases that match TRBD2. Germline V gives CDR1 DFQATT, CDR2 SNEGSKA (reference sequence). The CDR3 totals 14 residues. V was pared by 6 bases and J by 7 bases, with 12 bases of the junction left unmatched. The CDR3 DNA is TGCAGTGCCTTACTAGCGGGAAAGGCGGGAGAGCAGTACTTC. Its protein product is CSALLAGKAGEQYF.

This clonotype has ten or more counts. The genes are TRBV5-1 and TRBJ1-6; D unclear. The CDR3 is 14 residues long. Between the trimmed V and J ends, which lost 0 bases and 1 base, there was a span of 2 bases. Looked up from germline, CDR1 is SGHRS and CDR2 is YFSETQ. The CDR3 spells CASSLVSYNSPLHF. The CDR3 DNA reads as TGCGCCAGCAGCTTGGTATCCTATAATTCACCCCTCCACTTT.

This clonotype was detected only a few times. The CDR3: CASSRDRASYQPQHF. CDR3 nucleotide sequence: TGTGCCAGCAGCAGGGACAGGGCGTCGTATCAGCCCCAGCATTTT. The chain couples TRBV12-3 or TRBV12-4 to TRBJ1-5; 9 positions match TRBD1. J lost 5 bases, V lost 6 bases, and 8 bases had no gene match. This CDR3 is 15 amino acids long.

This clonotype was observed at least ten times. The CDR3 region is CASSLEGQQETQYF. The CDR3 region has the DNA TGTGCCAGCAGCTTGGAGGGACAGCAAGAGACCCAGTACTTC. This chain links TRBV5-6 with TRBJ2-5; 7 nucleotides align to TRBD1. V shed 0 bases and J 2 bases; nucleotides not matched to a gene: 1. This CDR3 comprises 14 residues. Germline V lookup: CDR1 SGHDT, CDR2 YYEEEE. The full variable domain, in which reference TRBV5-6 and TRBJ2-5 provide the parts outside the CDR3, is DAGVTQSPTHLIKTRGQQVTLRCSPKSGHDTVSWYQQALGQGPQFIFQYYEEEERQRGNFPDRFSGHQFPNYSSELNVNALLLGDSALYLCASSLEGQQETQYFGPGTRLLVL.

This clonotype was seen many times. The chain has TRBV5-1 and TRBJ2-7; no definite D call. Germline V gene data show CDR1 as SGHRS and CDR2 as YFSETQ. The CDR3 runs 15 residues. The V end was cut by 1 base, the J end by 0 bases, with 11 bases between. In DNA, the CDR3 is TGCGCCAGCAGCTTGTACATAGGGCTCTCCTACGAGCAGTACTTC. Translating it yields CASSLYIGLSYEQYF.

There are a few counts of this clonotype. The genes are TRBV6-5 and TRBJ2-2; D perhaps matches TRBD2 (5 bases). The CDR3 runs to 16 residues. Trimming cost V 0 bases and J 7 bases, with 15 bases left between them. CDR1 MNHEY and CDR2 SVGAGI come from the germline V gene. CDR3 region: CASSYSPPGMSGELFF. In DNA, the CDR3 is TGTGCCAGCAGTTACTCCCCGCCGGGGATGAGCGGGGAGCTGTTTTTT.

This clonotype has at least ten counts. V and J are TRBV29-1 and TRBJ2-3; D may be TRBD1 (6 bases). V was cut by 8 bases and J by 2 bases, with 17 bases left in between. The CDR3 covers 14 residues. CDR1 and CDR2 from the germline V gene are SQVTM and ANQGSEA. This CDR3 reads CSSSGAWVTDTQYF. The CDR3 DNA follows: TGCAGCTCATCAGGGGCTTGGGTCACAGATACGCAGTATTTT.

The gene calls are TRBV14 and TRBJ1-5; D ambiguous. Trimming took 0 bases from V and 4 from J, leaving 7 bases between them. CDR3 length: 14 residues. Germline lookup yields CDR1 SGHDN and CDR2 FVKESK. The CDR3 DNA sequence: TGTGCCAGCAGCCAAGAGTTCGCGAATCAGCCCCAGCATTTT. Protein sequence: CASSQEFANQPQHF.

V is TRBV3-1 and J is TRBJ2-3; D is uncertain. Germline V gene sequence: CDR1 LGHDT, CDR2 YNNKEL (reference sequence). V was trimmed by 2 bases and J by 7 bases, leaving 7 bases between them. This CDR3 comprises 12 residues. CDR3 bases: TGTGCCAGCAGCCAATCGAGGCATACGCAGTATTTT. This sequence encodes CASSQSRHTQYF.

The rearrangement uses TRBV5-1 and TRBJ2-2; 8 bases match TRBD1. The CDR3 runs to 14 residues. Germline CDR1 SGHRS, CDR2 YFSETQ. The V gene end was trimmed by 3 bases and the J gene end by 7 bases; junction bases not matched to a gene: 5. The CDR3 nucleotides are TGCGCCAGCAGCTCCAGGGGGCAGTGCGGGGAGCTGTTTTTT. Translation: CASSSRGQCGELFF.

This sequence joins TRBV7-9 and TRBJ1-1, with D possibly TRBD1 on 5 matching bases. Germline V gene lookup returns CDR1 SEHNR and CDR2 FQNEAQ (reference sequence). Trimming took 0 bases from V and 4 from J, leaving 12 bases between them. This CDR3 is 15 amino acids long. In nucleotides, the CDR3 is TGTGCCAGCAGCTTAGCGTTTGAGGGGAGCACTGAAGCTTTCTTT. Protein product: CASSLAFEGSTEAFF.

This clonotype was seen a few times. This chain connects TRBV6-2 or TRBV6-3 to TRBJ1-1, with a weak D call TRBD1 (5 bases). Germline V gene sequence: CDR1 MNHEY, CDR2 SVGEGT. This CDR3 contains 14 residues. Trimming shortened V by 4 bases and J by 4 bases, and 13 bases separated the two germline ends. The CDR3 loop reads CASSWTSSSTEAFF. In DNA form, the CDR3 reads TGTGCCAGCAGTTGGACAAGTTCCAGCACTGAAGCTTTCTTT.

This CDR3 is CASGPLEGEQYF. The CDR3 region has the DNA TGCGCCAGCGGACCCCTCGAAGGCGAGCAGTACTTC. The chain couples TRBV5-1 to TRBJ2-7; D uncertain. Looked up from germline, CDR1 is SGHRS and CDR2 is YFSETQ. V lost 7 bases and J lost 6, with 14 bases in between. The CDR3 sequence is 12 residues long. Complete variable domain (other parts from reference TRBV5-1 and TRBJ2-7): KAGVTQTPRYLIKTRGQQVTLSCSPISGHRSVSWYQQTPGQGLQFLFEYFSETQRNKGNFPGRFSGRQFSNSRSEMNVSTLELGDSALYLCASGPLEGEQYFGPGTRLTVT.

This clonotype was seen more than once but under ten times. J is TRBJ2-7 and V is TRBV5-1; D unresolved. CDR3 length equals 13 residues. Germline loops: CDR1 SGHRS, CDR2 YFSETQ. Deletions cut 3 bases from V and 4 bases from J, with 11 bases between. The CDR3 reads CASSSSPFYEQYF. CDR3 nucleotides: TGCGCCAGCAGCTCCTCCCCATTTTACGAGCAGTACTTC.

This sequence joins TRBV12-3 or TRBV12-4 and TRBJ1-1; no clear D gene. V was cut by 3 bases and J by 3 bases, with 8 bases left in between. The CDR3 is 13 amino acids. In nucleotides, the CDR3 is TGTGCCAGCAGTTTTGAACGGGACACTGAAGCTTTCTTT. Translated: CASSFERDTEAFF.

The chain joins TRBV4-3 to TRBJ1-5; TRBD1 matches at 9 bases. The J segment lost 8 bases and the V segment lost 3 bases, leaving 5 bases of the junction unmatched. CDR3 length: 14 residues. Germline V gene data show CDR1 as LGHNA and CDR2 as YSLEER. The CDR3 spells CASSHGQGIEPQHF. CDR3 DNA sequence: TGCGCCAGCAGCCATGGACAGGGGATTGAGCCCCAGCATTTT.

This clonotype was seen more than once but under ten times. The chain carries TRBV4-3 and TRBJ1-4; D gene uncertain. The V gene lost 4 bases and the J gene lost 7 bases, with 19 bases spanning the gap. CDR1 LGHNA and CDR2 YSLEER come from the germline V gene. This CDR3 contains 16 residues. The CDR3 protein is CASSLSRAGEGEKLFF. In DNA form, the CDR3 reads TGCGCCAGCAGCCTATCGCGGGCCGGCGAGGGTGAAAAACTGTTTTTT.

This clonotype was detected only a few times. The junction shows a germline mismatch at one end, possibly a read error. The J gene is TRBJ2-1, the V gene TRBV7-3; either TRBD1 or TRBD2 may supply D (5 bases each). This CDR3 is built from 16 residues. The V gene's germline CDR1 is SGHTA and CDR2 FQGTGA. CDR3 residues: CASSITGPSPRQEQFF. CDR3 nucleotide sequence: TGTGCCAGCAGCATAACGGGGCCTAGCCCGCGACAAGAGCAGTTCTTC.

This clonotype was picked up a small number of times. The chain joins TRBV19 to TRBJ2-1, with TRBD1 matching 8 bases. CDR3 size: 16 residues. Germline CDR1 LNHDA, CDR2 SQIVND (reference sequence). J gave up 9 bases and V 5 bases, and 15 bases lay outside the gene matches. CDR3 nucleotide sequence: TGTGCCAGTAGTGGGGACGGACAGGGATACGGAAGTGAGCAGTTCTTC. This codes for CASSGDGQGYGSEQFF.

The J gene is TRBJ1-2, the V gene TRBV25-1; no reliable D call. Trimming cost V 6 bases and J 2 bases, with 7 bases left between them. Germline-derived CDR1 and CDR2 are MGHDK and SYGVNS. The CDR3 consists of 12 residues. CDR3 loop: CASRQLNYGYTF. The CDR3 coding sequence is TGTGCCAGCAGACAGCTCAACTATGGCTACACCTTC.

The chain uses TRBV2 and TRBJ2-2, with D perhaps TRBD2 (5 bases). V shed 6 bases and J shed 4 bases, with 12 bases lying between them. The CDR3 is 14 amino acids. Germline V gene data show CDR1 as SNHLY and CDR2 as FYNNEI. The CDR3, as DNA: TGTGCCAGCAGGAGGTTTGGGAGCACCGGGGAGCTGTTTTTT. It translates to CASRRFGSTGELFF.

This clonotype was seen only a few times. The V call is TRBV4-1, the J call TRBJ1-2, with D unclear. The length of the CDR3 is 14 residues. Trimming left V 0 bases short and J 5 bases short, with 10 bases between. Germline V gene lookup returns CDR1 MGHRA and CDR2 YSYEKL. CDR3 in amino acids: CASSQDRGAYGYTF. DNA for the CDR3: TGCGCCAGCAGCCAAGATCGGGGTGCTTATGGCTACACCTTC.

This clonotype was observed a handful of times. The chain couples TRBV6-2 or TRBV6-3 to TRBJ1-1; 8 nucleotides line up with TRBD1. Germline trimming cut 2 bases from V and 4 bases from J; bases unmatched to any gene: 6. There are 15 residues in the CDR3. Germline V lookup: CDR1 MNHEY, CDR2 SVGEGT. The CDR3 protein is CASSYATGGSTEAFF. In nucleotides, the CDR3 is TGTGCCAGCAGTTACGCCACAGGGGGAAGCACTGAAGCTTTCTTT.

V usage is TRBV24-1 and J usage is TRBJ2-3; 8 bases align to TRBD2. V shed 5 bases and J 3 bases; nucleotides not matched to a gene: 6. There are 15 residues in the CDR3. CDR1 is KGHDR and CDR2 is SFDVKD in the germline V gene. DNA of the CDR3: TGTGCCACCAGTGTAAATAGCGGGGAGACAGATACGCAGTATTTT. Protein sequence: CATSVNSGETDTQYF.